The rows below give T cell receptor beta chains drawn from one sample of a study of beta chain bispecific antibodies for T cell cancers. Via MiXCR, TCRdb re-called the 5' RACE reads, giving one row per CDR3 protein. The data contain 20,000 to 25,000 distinct CDR3 sequences, just over 2% of them singletons. The antigens these receptors bind are not known. Sequenced material: healthy donor T cells cultured with leukemia cells, taken from a culture containing a bispecific antibody targeting TCR Vbeta12. These receptors were taken from a human donor in good health. Some clones in this sample may be carry-over from other donors' samples. Both conserved end residues are part of each CDR3. The D gene is left open where the match is weak. Clone size is shown for a subset of rows, as once, few, many or a class of expanded clone.

15	TRBV2	TRBJ2-1	many	TRBD2	TGTGCCAGCAGTGAAACGGGGGGGTCCTACAATGAGCAGTTCTTC	CASSETGGSYNEQFF
16	TRBV10-3	TRBJ2-5	many	TRBD2	TGTGCCATCAGTGGGGCGGTAGCGGGGGAGCAAGAGACCCAGTACTTC	CAISGAVAGEQETQYF
14	TRBV3-1	TRBJ2-4	many	.	TGTGCCAGCAGCCAGGGGGATTCCAGAAACATTCAGTACTTC	CASSQGDSRNIQYF
18	TRBV28	TRBJ2-7	.	TRBD2	TGTGCCAGCAGTTCACGACTAGCGGGGGGATCCCTCTCCTACGAGCAGTACTTC	CASSSRLAGGSLSYEQYF
12	TRBV14	TRBJ2-2	many	.	TGTGCCAGCAGCCACAGGGCCGGGGAGCTGTTTTTT	CASSHRAGELFF
18	TRBV7-6	TRBJ2-2	many	TRBD2	TGTGCCAGCAGCTTAAAGCTAGCGGGGGGGCCGAACACCGGGGAGCTGTTTTTT	CASSLKLAGGPNTGELFF
16	TRBV7-9	TRBJ2-7	many	.	TGTGCCAGCAGCTTAAGTTTCGGGGAGGCGACCTACGAGCAGTACTTC	CASSLSFGEATYEQYF
13	TRBV7-6	TRBJ1-2	many	.	TGTGCCAGCAGTGTTGAAGAGAACTATGGCTACACCTTC	CASSVEENYGYTF
12	TRBV2	TRBJ2-5	many	TRBD2	TGTGCCAGCAGTGAAAGCGGGGGGCGGCTATACTTC	CASSESGGRLYF
16	TRBV9	TRBJ2-5	many	TRBD1	TGTGCCAGCAGCGTTGGACCGGGACAGGGCCAAGAGACCCAGTACTTC	CASSVGPGQGQETQYF